What follows is one T cell receptor beta chain and its context. The data were taken from a study of patients and donors after allogeneic stem cell transplantation. TCRdb used MiXCR to reprocess the RT-PCR reads, holding one entry per CDR3 protein. Of roughly 150,000 distinct CDR3 sequences in the sample, about 24% are singletons; the top ten hold about 24%. CDR3 size: 17 residues. V shed 4 bases and J 5 bases; nucleotides not matched to a gene: 10. Germline assignment: CDR1 SEHNR and CDR2 FQNEAQ (reference sequence). V and J are TRBV7-9 and TRBJ2-1; 11 nucleotides match TRBD2. The receptor was isolated from a human donor who was either an allogeneic HSCT recipient or a stem cell or donor lymphocyte infusion donor (not recorded which). It is not recorded whose cells these are; they may come from a transplant donor. Sequencing input: blood, either unsorted or a sorted T cell fraction (not recorded which). The CDR3 loop reads CASSSARGTSGNNEQFF. CDR3 DNA: TGTGCCAGCAGCTCTGCACGAGGGACTAGCGGCAACAATGAGCAGTTCTTC.